One and the same sample provided the 8 T cell receptor beta chains below, sequenced in a study of identical twins. TCRdb fed the 5' RACE reads into MiXCR, producing one record per CDR3 protein. Of 1.5 million to 2 million distinct CDR3 sequences listed, under 35% were seen once; the top ten hold about 0.27%. The specimen sequenced was cord blood. These receptors all stem from a newborn girl in good health.

This clonotype has only a few counts. V and J are TRBV28 and TRBJ1-5, with 7 bases lining up with TRBD1. V lost 6 bases and J lost 6; bases outside the gene matches: 5. The CDR3 length is 13 residues. The germline gives CDR1 MDHEN, CDR2 SYDVKM. CDR3 bases: TGTGCCAGCAGGATACAGGGGCCTCAGCCCCAGCATTTT. Its translation: CASRIQGPQPQHF.

This clonotype was seen a few times. The rearrangement links TRBV20-1 to TRBJ1-5; D gene unclear. V gave up 5 bases and J gave up 0 bases, with 8 bases separating them. Germline CDR1 and CDR2: DFQATT and SNEGSKA (reference sequence). The CDR3 sequence is 13 residues long. CDR3 sequence: CSALQDSNQPQHF. The CDR3, as DNA: TGCAGTGCTTTGCAGGATAGCAATCAGCCCCAGCATTTT.

This clonotype was recorded many times. The chain uses TRBV5-5 and TRBJ2-7; maybe TRBD1 (6 bases). The CDR3 is 13 residues long. With 4 bases removed from V and 4 bases from J, the gap between germline ends came to 12 bases. The germline gives CDR1 SGHKS, CDR2 YYEKEE (reference sequence). Here the CDR3 DNA reads TGTGCCAGCAGCAAGGACAGACGGTACGAGCAGTACTTC. It specifies CASSKDRRYEQYF.

The table lists this clonotype with a few counts. This sequence joins TRBV29-1 and TRBJ1-2; 7 bases match TRBD1. Germline assignment: CDR1 SQVTM and CDR2 ANQGSEA. The CDR3 is 11 residues long. The J segment lost 7 bases and the V segment lost 6 bases, leaving 5 bases of the junction unmatched. CDR3 protein: CSVVRQGGYTF. The CDR3 nucleotides read TGCAGCGTGGTTAGACAGGGTGGCTACACCTTC.

V is TRBV16 and J is TRBJ2-1, with 11 bases fitting TRBD2. The V gene end was trimmed by 1 base and the J gene end by 0 bases; junction bases not matched to a gene: 11. This CDR3 has 20 amino acids. CDR1 is KGHSY, CDR2 FQNENV, per germline. CDR3 sequence reads: CASSQLRLAGGLYSYNEQFF. The CDR3 region has the DNA TGTGCCAGCAGCCAATTGAGGCTAGCGGGAGGACTTTACTCCTACAATGAGCAGTTCTTC.

This clonotype has more than one count but fewer than ten. The chain recombines TRBV6-1 with TRBJ1-2, with D perhaps TRBD1 (6 bases). Germline V lookup: CDR1 MNHNS, CDR2 SASEGT. Trimming took off 0 bases at V and 5 bases at J, with 10 bases between the two ends. This CDR3 comprises 14 residues. The CDR3 DNA reads as TGTGCCAGCAGTGAAGCGCAGGGGCGATATGGCTACACCTTC. Translation: CASSEAQGRYGYTF.

The chain has TRBV6-5 and TRBJ1-1; TRBD1 matches 10 bases. There are 14 residues in the CDR3. J lost 4 bases, V lost 5 bases, and 4 bases had no gene match. The germline gives CDR1 MNHEY, CDR2 SVGAGI. The CDR3 DNA is TGTGCCAGCAGTAAGGGACAGGGGAGCACTGAAGCTTTCTTT. It encodes CASSKGQGSTEAFF.

The J gene is TRBJ1-1, the V gene TRBV29-1, with D maybe TRBD1 (5 bases). Trimming left V 6 bases short and J 5 bases short, with 19 bases between. The CDR3 sequence is 14 residues long. Germline CDR1 SQVTM, CDR2 ANQGSEA. In DNA, the CDR3 is TGCAGCGTGGTCATCAGGGACGGGGGTACTGAAGCTTTCTTT. Protein: CSVVIRDGGTEAFF.